The 3 T cell receptor beta chains listed next were all sequenced from one sample in a study of cytomegalovirus exposure and HLA in healthy donors. Assay used: immunoSEQ multiplex PCR; TCRdb lists only in-frame clones, some missing. The sample contains 250,000 to 400,000 clones, around 90% of which appear only once. What was sequenced was PBMCs. Receptor source: a man aged 25 to 40 in good health and CMV-seronegative.

The V and J genes are TRBV7-2 and TRBJ2-2; D may be TRBD1 (5 bases). Trimming took 8 bases from V and 0 from J, leaving 10 bases between them. The CDR3 is 14 residues long. The germline V gene encodes CDR1 SGHTA and CDR2 FQGNSA. Written as DNA, the CDR3 is TGTGCCAGCGGGGCAGGAGCGAACACCGGGGAGCTGTTTTTT. Its protein is CASGAGANTGELFF.

The V and J genes are TRBV4-1 and TRBJ2-7; 8 bases match TRBD1. The germline CDR1 and CDR2 sequences are MGHRA and YSYEKL. J gave up 0 bases and V 0 bases, and 7 bases lay outside the gene matches. The CDR3 loop spans 17 amino acids. CDR3 nucleotides: TGCGCCAGCAGCCAAGATGAGACAGGGGATTTCTCCTACGAGCAGTACTTC. Protein product: CASSQDETGDFSYEQYF.

The chain employs TRBV30 and TRBJ2-1; D is uncertain. The CDR3 spans 15 residues. V was cut by 5 bases and J by 0 bases, with 14 bases left in between. The germline V gene has CDR1 GTSNPN and CDR2 SVGIG (reference sequence). DNA of the CDR3: TGTGCCTGGGGTATTGGAGAGAGCTCCTACAATGAGCAGTTCTTC. Translating gives CAWGIGESSYNEQFF.